The 27 T cell receptor beta chains below come from one sample, sequenced in a study of glioma-infiltrating T cells after dendritic cell vaccination. The protocol was immunoSEQ multiplex PCR, while the TCRdb copy is restricted to in-frame clones and leaves out a portion. The sample lists about 10,000 clones; about four fifths were seen once. Time point meaning: after dendritic cell vaccination, including at tumor progression/relapse. The sequenced sample was blood, obtained after dendritic cell vaccination. The receptors were gathered from a human donor with glioblastoma.

This clone showed up just a few times. The chain joins TRBV21-1 to TRBJ1-1; whether TRBD1, the table's D call, matches the DNA was not checked. TRBV21-1 is a pseudogene segment. There are 12 residues in the CDR3. CDR3 nucleotide sequence: TGTGCCAGCCCGGACAGTTGCACTGAAGCTTTCTTT. Amino acid sequence: CASPDSCTEAFF.

V and J are TRBV6-5 and TRBJ1-2; maybe TRBD1 (6 bases). Germline CDR1 and CDR2: MNHEY and SVGAGI. The CDR3 contains 14 residues. V dropped 2 bases and J dropped 3 bases, with 10 bases sitting between them. DNA of the CDR3: TGTGCCAGCAGTTACCTATCAGGGGACTATGGCTACACCTTC. Translation gives CASSYLSGDYGYTF.

The chain carries TRBV27 and TRBJ1-5; tentative D call: TRBD1 (5 bases). From germline, CDR1 is MNHEY and CDR2 SMNVEV (reference sequence). The length of the CDR3 is 14 residues. Trimming cost V 4 bases and J 5 bases, with 12 bases left between them. The CDR3, as DNA: TGTGCCAGCAGTTACGGGGGGTCCCATCAGCCCCAGCATTTT. Its protein is CASSYGGSHQPQHF.

V is TRBV27 and J is TRBJ2-7, with D perhaps matching TRBD2 (7 bases). CDR1 is MNHEY and CDR2 is SMNVEV in the germline V gene (reference sequence). CDR3 size: 15 residues. V lost 4 bases to trimming and J lost 2 bases, with 15 bases between them. The CDR3 DNA sequence: TGTGCCAGCAGTTCTTTAGGGGGAGGGGCCTACGAGCAGTACTTC. It codes for CASSSLGGGAYEQYF.

This clone was recorded a few times. This chain joins TRBV4-2 and TRBJ1-2, with 9 bases aligning to TRBD1. The V segment lost 5 bases and the J segment 4 bases; nucleotides outside the gene matches: 8. The germline gives CDR1 LGHNA, CDR2 YNFKEQ. The CDR3 has 15 residues. CDR3 sequence (DNA): TGTGCCAGCAGCTCCGGGACAGGGATATTCTATGGCTACACCTTC. It codes for CASSSGTGIFYGYTF.

This chain connects TRBV5-4 to TRBJ2-7; the D gene is possibly TRBD1 (6 bases). Per the germline V gene, CDR1 is SGHNT and CDR2 is YYREEE (reference sequence). This CDR3 contains 14 residues. V lost 1 base, J lost 6 bases, and 14 bases lay in between. The CDR3 DNA reads TGTGCCAGCAGCTTGTGGTCAGGGGCTGGCGAGCAGTACTTC. Protein: CASSLWSGAGEQYF.

This clone has just one count. This chain connects TRBV7-3 to TRBJ2-1; TRBD2 matches at 8 bases. V trimming: 4 bases; J trimming: 2 bases; junction bases outside the gene matches: 1. The CDR3 totals 14 residues. Germline-derived CDR1 and CDR2 are SGHTA and FQGTGA. The CDR3 spells CASSSGLAYNEQFF. CDR3 nucleotides: TGTGCCAGCAGCTCGGGACTAGCCTACAATGAGCAGTTCTTC.

The chain is built from TRBV29-1 and TRBJ1-1, with 8 bases identical to TRBD1. Germline V lookup: CDR1 SQVTM, CDR2 ANQGSEA. V lost 7 bases and J lost 3; bases outside the gene matches: 4. The CDR3 spans 12 residues. CDR3 amino acids: CSAWTGHTEAFF. The CDR3 nucleotides read TGCAGCGCCTGGACAGGGCACACTGAAGCTTTCTTT. The full variable domain, with the rest looked up from reference TRBV29-1 and TRBJ1-1, is SAVISQKPSRDICQRGTSLTIQCQVDSQVTMMFWYRQQPGQSLTLIATANQGSEATYESGFVIDKFPISRPNLTFSTLTVSNMSPEDSSIYLCSAWTGHTEAFFGQGTRLTVV.

The rearrangement links TRBV5-6 to TRBJ2-5, with D perhaps matching TRBD2 (6 bases). This CDR3 is built from 15 residues. Trimming removed 0 bases from V and 5 bases from J, with 14 bases in between. Per the germline V gene, CDR1 is SGHDT and CDR2 is YYEEEE. The CDR3 protein is CASSLVQGGGETQYF. CDR3 DNA sequence: TGTGCCAGCAGCTTGGTGCAGGGAGGAGGGGAGACCCAGTACTTC. Using reference TRBV5-6 and TRBJ2-5 for the parts outside the CDR3, the full variable domain is DAGVTQSPTHLIKTRGQQVTLRCSPKSGHDTVSWYQQALGQGPQFIFQYYEEEERQRGNFPDRFSGHQFPNYSSELNVNALLLGDSALYLCASSLVQGGGETQYFGPGTRLLVL.

The gene calls are TRBV5-1 and TRBJ2-7; D not resolved. The germline gives CDR1 SGHRS, CDR2 YFSETQ. The CDR3 covers 13 residues. Trimming took off 4 bases at V and 6 bases at J, with 14 bases between the two ends. The CDR3 loop reads CASSLRPALEQYF. DNA of the CDR3: TGCGCCAGCAGCCTGAGACCAGCGCTCGAGCAGTACTTC.

The chain has TRBV4-3 and TRBJ2-5, with 8 positions matching TRBD2. The J call may not be correct, given that the DNA end is closer to TRBJ2-7. The CDR3 runs 15 residues. Germline loops: CDR1 LGHNA, CDR2 YSLEER. Here the CDR3 reads CASSQESRGGYEQYF. CDR3 bases: TGCGCCAGCAGCCAAGAGTCCCGGGGGGGCTACGAGCAGTACTTC.

The chain carries TRBV28 and TRBJ2-1; maybe TRBD1 (6 bases). V lost 1 base and J 8 bases, leaving 21 bases between the germline ends. Per germline, CDR1 MDHEN and CDR2 SYDVKM. This CDR3 is built from 17 residues. DNA of the CDR3: TGTGCCAGCAGTTTATCTCGATTTGGGGTGACAGGAGATGAGCAGTTCTTC. It yields the protein CASSLSRFGVTGDEQFF.

This clone was counted once. The V gene is TRBV30, the J gene TRBJ1-3; no definite D call. V lost 5 bases to trimming and J lost 7 bases, with 9 bases between them. Germline lookup yields CDR1 GTSNPN and CDR2 SVGIG (reference sequence). CDR3 length: 11 residues. CDR3 residues: CAWSGGNTIYF. CDR3 DNA: TGTGCCTGGTCGGGCGGGAACACCATATATTTT.

This chain links TRBV9 with TRBJ2-3; D perhaps matches TRBD1 (6 bases). With 4 bases removed from V and 3 bases from J, the gap between germline ends came to 9 bases. This CDR3 comprises 13 residues. CDR1 and CDR2 from the germline V gene are SGDLS and YYNGEE. CDR3: CASSFQGTDTQYF. The CDR3 DNA is TGTGCCAGCAGCTTTCAGGGGACAGATACGCAGTATTTT.

This chain connects TRBV7-3 to TRBJ2-3, with 11 bases that match TRBD2. Germline lookup yields CDR1 SGHTA and CDR2 FQGTGA. CDR3 length equals 14 residues. V was pared by 5 bases and J by 6 bases, with 4 bases of the junction left unmatched. CDR3 DNA: TGTGCCAGCAGCCAACTAGCGGGAGTGGATACGCAGTATTTT. This encodes CASSQLAGVDTQYF. Together with reference TRBV7-3 and TRBJ2-3, the CDR3 gives the full variable domain: GAGVSQTPSNKVTEKGKYVELRCDPISGHTALYWYRQSLGQGPEFLIYFQGTGAADDSGLPNDRFFAVRPEGSVSTLKIQRTERGDSAVYLCASSQLAGVDTQYFGPGTRLTVL.

V usage is TRBV5-4 and J usage is TRBJ2-2, with D possibly TRBD2 on 5 matching bases. The V gene lost 1 base and the J gene lost 4 bases, with 11 bases spanning the gap. Per germline, CDR1 SGHNT and CDR2 YYREEE (reference sequence). The CDR3 totals 15 residues. The CDR3 DNA is TGTGCCAGCAGCTTGCGACGGGATGGCACCGGGGAGCTGTTTTTT. Translation: CASSLRRDGTGELFF.

In DNA form, the CDR3 reads TGTGCCAGCAGTGAAGAGGCAGGGCGGGGGGACACTGAAGCTTTCTTT. This encodes CASSEEAGRGDTEAFF. The chain uses TRBV6-4 and TRBJ1-1; TRBD1 might be the D (5 bases). This CDR3 spans 16 amino acids. Trimming shortened V by 3 bases and J by 3 bases, and 17 bases separated the two germline ends. Germline V gene lookup returns CDR1 MRHNA and CDR2 SNTAGT.

This chain uses TRBV5-5 with TRBJ1-1; a weak D match, TRBD1 (5 bases). The CDR3 has 16 amino acids. Looked up from germline, CDR1 is SGHKS and CDR2 is YYEKEE (reference sequence). V shed 3 bases and J shed 4 bases, with 19 bases lying between them. The CDR3 loop is CASSSGLWGVITEAFF. CDR3 in DNA: TGTGCCAGCAGCTCAGGGTTATGGGGGGTTATCACTGAAGCTTTCTTT.

This chain connects TRBV7-9 to TRBJ2-1; 7 bases agree with TRBD1. CDR3 size: 13 residues. Looked up from germline, CDR1 is SEHNR and CDR2 is FQNEAQ (reference sequence). With 5 bases clipped from V and 6 bases from J, the junction kept 4 bases outside the gene matches. In DNA form, the CDR3 reads TGTGCCAGCAGCCCAGGGACAGTCAATGAGCAGTTCTTC. It yields the protein CASSPGTVNEQFF.

DNA of the CDR3: TGTGCCACGGCAGGACTAGCGGGAGCAGATACGCAGTATTTT. Translation gives CATAGLAGADTQYF. The chain employs TRBV6-1 and TRBJ2-3, with 13 bases aligning to TRBD2. With V trimmed by 10 bases and J by 4 bases, 5 bases remained unmatched. CDR1 is MNHNS and CDR2 is SASEGT in the germline V gene. This CDR3 has 14 residues.

The chain joins TRBV7-8 to TRBJ1-2, with D maybe TRBD1 (5 bases). Germline V gene data show CDR1 as SGHVS and CDR2 as FQNEAQ. The length of the CDR3 is 12 residues. V gave up 5 bases and J gave up 6 bases, with 10 bases separating them. The CDR3 region is CASSQSRDGYTF. Here the CDR3 DNA reads TGTGCCAGCAGCCAGTCCAGGGATGGCTACACCTTC.

This clone occurred once. The chain is built from TRBV14 and TRBJ1-6; weak D call: TRBD1 (5 bases). CDR1 is SGHDN, CDR2 FVKESK, per germline. V was clipped by 0 bases and J by 14 bases, with 20 bases between them. The CDR3 spans 16 residues. CDR3 sequence: CASSQDFPGVAGALHF. The CDR3 bases are TGTGCCAGCAGCCAAGATTTTCCGGGGGTAGCGGGCGCCCTCCACTTT. Based on the CDR3 plus reference TRBV14 and TRBJ1-6, the full variable domain is EAGVTQFPSHSVIEKGQTVTLRCDPISGHDNLYWYRRVMGKEIKFLLHFVKESKQDESGMPNNRFLAERTGGTYSTLKVQPAELEDSGVYFCASSQDFPGVAGALHFGNGTRLTVT.

This chain joins TRBV11-1 and TRBJ1-1; TRBD1 agrees at 9 bases. Germline CDR1 reads SGHAT; CDR2 reads FQDESV (reference sequence). The junction had 5 bases not matched to a gene; V was cut back by 2 bases and J by 4 bases. The CDR3 is 15 amino acids. The CDR3 region is CASSLLTGGGTEAFF. The CDR3 DNA is TGTGCCAGCAGCTTACTCACAGGGGGCGGCACTGAAGCTTTCTTT. Together with reference TRBV11-1 and TRBJ1-1, the CDR3 gives the full variable domain: EAEVAQSPRYKITEKSQAVAFWCDPISGHATLYWYRQILGQGPELLVQFQDESVVDDSQLPKDRFSAERLKGVDSTLKIQPAELGDSAMYLCASSLLTGGGTEAFFGQGTRLTVV.

The chain combines TRBV4-3 with TRBJ2-3; 11 bases map to TRBD1. The CDR3 is made up of 15 amino acids. Germline-derived CDR1 and CDR2 are LGHNA and YSLEER. Trimming at V came to 4 bases and at J to 2 bases, leaving 2 bases not matched to a gene. This CDR3 reads CASSRTGGYTDTQYF. The CDR3 DNA reads as TGCGCCAGCAGCCGGACAGGGGGCTACACAGATACGCAGTATTTT.

This chain connects TRBV21-1 to TRBJ2-7; TRBD1, as called in the table, went unchecked against the DNA. TRBV21-1 is a pseudogene. This CDR3 comprises 18 residues. CDR3: CASTTSRSGQGYSYEQYF. DNA for the CDR3: TGTGCCAGCACCACCTCTCGATCGGGACAGGGATATTCCTACGAGCAGTACTTC.

The chain links TRBV7-3 to TRBJ2-1; 9 bases are a match to TRBD1. The CDR3 spans 13 residues. Trimming removed 2 bases from V and 7 bases from J; junction bases left unmatched: 0. CDR1 and CDR2 (germline): SGHTA, FQGTGA. The DNA for the CDR3 is TGTGCCAGCAGCTTAGGACAGGGGAATGAGCAGTTCTTC. Encoded protein: CASSLGQGNEQFF.

The chain recombines TRBV13 with TRBJ2-5; D might be TRBD1 (5 bases). CDR3 length equals 14 residues. Germline V CDR1 and CDR2: PRHDT, FYEKMQ (reference sequence). Trimming pared 3 bases from V and 4 bases from J, leaving 12 bases between. The DNA of the CDR3 is TGTGCCAGCAGCTTGCGCGCAGGGTCAGAGACCCAGTACTTC. The encoded protein is CASSLRAGSETQYF.